The 5 T cell receptor beta chains below come from one sample, sequenced in a study of T-cell memory formation after mild COVID-19. TCRdb processed the 5' RACE reads anew with MiXCR; each CDR3 protein has one entry. In the table there are 40,000 to 60,000 distinct CDR3 sequences, more than 10% of which are singletons. The sample was PBMCs or a T cell subset sorted from them (not recorded which). The receptors derive from a young man who had mild COVID-19 (a few samples of this study predate the infection). Cell type and time point are not known.

This clonotype came up a few times. The V gene is TRBV7-2, the J gene TRBJ2-5, with D tentatively TRBD2 (6 bases). This CDR3 contains 15 residues. Germline values: CDR1 SGHTA, CDR2 FQGNSA. Deletions cut 2 bases from V and 1 base from J, with 11 bases between. Here the CDR3 DNA reads TGTGCCAGCAGCTTATTGGGGGGAGGCCAAGAGACCCAGTACTTC. Its protein is CASSLLGGGQETQYF. The variable domain in full, with the rest retrieved from reference TRBV7-2 and TRBJ2-5, is GAGVSQSPSNKVTEKGKDVELRCDPISGHTALYWYRQSLGQGLEFLIYFQGNSAPDKSGLPSDRFSAERTGGSVSTLTIQRTQQEDSAVYLCASSLLGGGQETQYFGPGTRLLVL.

This clonotype has more than one count but fewer than ten. This chain uses TRBV6-6 with TRBJ2-1; 8 nucleotides match TRBD2. The CDR3 has 17 amino acids. The V segment lost 1 base and the J segment 1 base; nucleotides outside the gene matches: 6. CDR1 MNHNY and CDR2 SVGAGI come from the germline V gene (reference sequence). CDR3 loop: CASSYYFGGVSYNEQFF. The CDR3, as DNA: TGTGCCAGCAGTTACTATTTCGGGGGGGTGTCCTACAATGAGCAGTTCTTC.

This rearrangement joins TRBV18 to TRBJ2-2; D assignment may be TRBD1 or TRBD2 (5 bases each). The ends were cut back, 4 bases at V and 5 bases at J, with 11 bases in the middle. The CDR3 length is 14 residues. Germline V lookup: CDR1 KGHSH, CDR2 LQKENI. The CDR3 protein is CASSQGTDTGELFF. The DNA of the CDR3 is TGTGCCAGCTCACAAGGGACGGATACCGGGGAGCTGTTTTTT.

The chain links TRBV5-5 to TRBJ1-5, with a possible D match to TRBD1 (6 bases). CDR1 is SGHKS and CDR2 is YYEKEE in the germline V gene (reference sequence). V lost 0 bases to trimming and J lost 11 bases, with 15 bases between them. The CDR3 is 14 residues long. The DNA for the CDR3 is TGTGCCAGCAGCTTGGACAGGGTGGTAGGTGCCCAGCATTTT. It encodes CASSLDRVVGAQHF.

This sequence joins TRBV6-5 and TRBJ1-3; unclear D gene. This CDR3 is 13 amino acids long. The germline V gene encodes CDR1 MNHEY and CDR2 SVGAGI. The V and J ends lost 2 bases and 4 bases respectively, with 6 bases between them. The CDR3 DNA reads as TGTGCCAGCAGTTACGCGGGAGGAAACACCATATATTTT. It encodes CASSYAGGNTIYF.